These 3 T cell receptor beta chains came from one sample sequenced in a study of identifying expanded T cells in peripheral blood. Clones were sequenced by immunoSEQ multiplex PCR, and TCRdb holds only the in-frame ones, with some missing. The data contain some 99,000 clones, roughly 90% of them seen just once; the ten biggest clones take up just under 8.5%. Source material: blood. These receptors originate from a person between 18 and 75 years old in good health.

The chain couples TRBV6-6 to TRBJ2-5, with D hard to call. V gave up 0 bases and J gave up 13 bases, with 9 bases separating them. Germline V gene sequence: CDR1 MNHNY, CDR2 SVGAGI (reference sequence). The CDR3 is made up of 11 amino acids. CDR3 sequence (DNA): TGTGCCAGCAGTTACTCGTTAGAAGCGTACTTC. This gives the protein CASSYSLEAYF.

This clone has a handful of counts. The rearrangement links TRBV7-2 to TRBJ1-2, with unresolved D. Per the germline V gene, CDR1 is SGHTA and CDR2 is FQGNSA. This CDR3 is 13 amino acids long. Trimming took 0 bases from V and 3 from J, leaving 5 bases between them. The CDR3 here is CASSLARDYGYTF. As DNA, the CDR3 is TGTGCCAGCAGCTTAGCTCGGGACTATGGCTACACCTTC.

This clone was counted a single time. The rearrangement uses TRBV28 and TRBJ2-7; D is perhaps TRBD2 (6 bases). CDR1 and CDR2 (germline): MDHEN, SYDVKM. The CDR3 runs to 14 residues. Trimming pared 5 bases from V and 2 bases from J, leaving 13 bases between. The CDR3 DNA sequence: TGTGCCAGCAGTGTCGGGGGATCAGCCTACGAGCAGTACTTC. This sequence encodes CASSVGGSAYEQYF.